Detailed here is one T cell receptor beta chain. Its antigen is undetermined. The data were taken from a study of T cell responses to AZD1222 COVID-19 vaccine. Second-dose recipients at about 4 or about 12 weeks were treated as one pooled group. TCRdb's copy holds only in-frame clones and misses some; the assay was immunoSEQ multiplex PCR. The sample records some 120,000 clones, 84% being singletons. Findings and caveats of the study: Spike-specific TCR breadth and depth went up after people got two AZD1222 doses. Donors were mostly white British, more females; clonal diversity possibly underestimated.

Germline CDR1 reads SQVTM; CDR2 reads ANQGSEA. Trimming cost V 5 bases and J 3 bases; bases outside gene matches: 4. The CDR3 covers 14 residues. This specimen consisted of peripheral blood, obtained 28 days after the second AZD1222 dose. The sequence was obtained from an adult who received the AZD1222 COVID-19 vaccine. The chain joins TRBV29-1 to TRBJ2-5; 12 bases are shared with TRBD1. In DNA form, the CDR3 reads TGCAGCGTTAAAGGGACAGGGGGCGAAGAGACCCAGTACTTC. It encodes CSVKGTGGEETQYF.